This section outlines one TCR beta chain sequence together with its context. Its specificity is unknown. The data are from a study of OX40 agonist ivuxolimab in advanced cancers. Study-wide points: Undetermined was the antigen specificity of the expanded peripheral T cells.

The data were produced by immunoSEQ multiplex PCR, yet TCRdb's version contains in-frame clones alone and is incomplete. The sample contains about 120,000 clones, 75% to 90% of which appear only once. CDR3 size: 16 residues. Looked up from germline, CDR1 is SGHRS and CDR2 is YFSETQ. The J segment lost 1 base and the V segment lost 1 base, leaving 3 bases of the junction unmatched. This chain uses TRBV5-1 with TRBJ1-5; 9 bases line up with TRBD1. The clonotype was recovered from an adult with an advanced solid tumor such as melanoma, head and neck, liver or kidney cancer. Material: CD4+ or CD8+ T cells sorted from blood, obtained in a trial of the OX40 agonist ivuxolimab. The CDR3 spells CASSLSGTGSNQPQHF. The CDR3 nucleotides read TGCGCCAGCAGCTTGTCAGGGACAGGGAGCAATCAGCCCCAGCATTTT. The full variable domain, completed using reference TRBV5-1 and TRBJ1-5, is KAGVTQTPRYLIKTRGQQVTLSCSPISGHRSVSWYQQTPGQGLQFLFEYFSETQRNKGNFPGRFSGRQFSNSRSEMNVSTLELGDSALYLCASSLSGTGSNQPQHFGDGTRLSIL.